This T cell receptor (beta chain) was sequenced during a study of cytomegalovirus exposure and HLA in healthy donors. Findings and limits, study-wide: A missense DCLRE1C variant was associated with V- and J-gene trimming of TCR beta chains in a later analysis, and an independent cohort replicated the association.

PCR used 60 Vbeta primers and 13 Jbeta primers. The table came from immunoSEQ multiplex PCR; TCRdb's copy has only in-frame clones and leaves some out. There are 95,000 to 150,000 clones in the sample; approximately 80% occur only once, and roughly 4% lies in the top ten. Concerning this clone itself: Its antigen is not identified.

The CDR3 loop spans 17 amino acids. The germline gives CDR1 MDHEN, CDR2 SYDVKM. The V gene lost 2 bases and the J gene lost 0 bases, with 16 bases spanning the gap. Healthy bone marrow donors made up the donors. When sampled, the donors appeared nominally healthy, though they likely had unrecorded immune exposures. The material sequenced was PBMCs. The V gene is TRBV28, the J gene TRBJ2-5; possible D gene TRBD1, 6 bases. The sequence was collected from a human donor in good health. The CDR3 region has the DNA TGTGCCAGCAGTTTACCTACAAGGACAGCGTACCAAGAGACCCAGTACTTC. Protein: CASSLPTRTAYQETQYF.